A single sample gave rise to the 26 T cell receptor beta chains below, sequenced in a study of post-analysis software for immune sequencing data (dated by TCRdb to 2015 to 2017). Overall results and qualifications from the work: Patients showed significantly higher frequencies than controls for roughly five TRBV segments, among them TRBV5-6, TRBV5-1 and TRBV20-1.

Receptor libraries were prepared by PCR. Sequencing instrument: Illumina HiSeq 2500. To reduce PCR and sequencing biases, unique molecular identifiers were built into the TCR beta cDNA libraries. Through fastp at Q25 and MiXCR, TCRdb rebuilt clones from the public reads, retaining in-frame beta chains. Rows are unified per CDR3 protein, each entry keeping the most common DNA and genes. The sample data list a few hundred thousand distinct CDR3 sequences, and roughly 38% of these were observed just once. The ten largest clones take up roughly 13% of the sample. What these receptors recognize is not known. Material: blood. The receptor source for this set is a girl aged 10 to 17 with multiple sclerosis.

This clonotype appeared a single time. The chain carries TRBV3-1 and TRBJ2-4; tentative D call: TRBD1 (6 bases). The assigned J gene may be wrong: the sequence end matches TRBJ2-7 better. Germline assignment: CDR1 LGHDT and CDR2 YNNKEL (reference sequence). This CDR3 is 15 amino acids long. CDR3: CASSQHGQFSYEQYF. The CDR3 DNA reads TGTGCCAGCAGCCAACACGGACAGTTTTCCTACGAGCAGTACTTC.

V is TRBV6-5 and J is TRBJ1-1; D remains ambiguous. From germline, CDR1 is MNHEY and CDR2 SVGAGI. The V end was cut by 2 bases, the J end by 4 bases, with 14 bases between. The CDR3 runs to 15 residues. The CDR3 sequence: CASSYHEARVTEAFF. DNA for the CDR3: TGTGCCAGCAGTTACCACGAGGCGCGGGTCACTGAAGCTTTCTTT.

The chain couples TRBV12-3 or TRBV12-4 to TRBJ2-1; 10 bases are shared with TRBD1. The CDR3 contains 14 residues. V dropped 5 bases and J dropped 8; count of bases not matched to a gene: 6. CDR3 coding DNA: TGTGCCAGCAGTCCAGGACAGGGGGGACATGAGCAGTTCTTC. Residues: CASSPGQGGHEQFF.

J is TRBJ2-3 and V is TRBV9; tentatively, D is TRBD2 (6 bases). Trimming removed 3 bases from V and 3 bases from J, with 8 bases in between. In germline, CDR1 is SGDLS, CDR2 YYNGEE. The CDR3 runs to 13 residues. DNA for the CDR3: TGTGCCAGCAGCGCCGGGACTACAGATACGCAGTATTTT. Protein product: CASSAGTTDTQYF.

The rearrangement uses TRBV12-3 or TRBV12-4 and TRBJ1-2; D unresolved. V dropped 3 bases and J dropped 8 bases, with 13 bases sitting between them. CDR3 size: 13 residues. The CDR3 here is CASSFLDSPGYTF. The CDR3 DNA is TGTGCCAGCAGTTTTTTGGATTCTCCCGGCTACACCTTC.

V is TRBV12-3 or TRBV12-4 and J is TRBJ2-1; 8 nucleotides match TRBD2. Unmatched junction bases numbered 4, after V lost 6 bases and J lost 0 bases. This CDR3 comprises 15 residues. In DNA form, the CDR3 reads TGTGCCAGCAGCTTCACTAGCGGCTCCTACAATGAGCAGTTCTTC. Protein sequence: CASSFTSGSYNEQFF.

This clonotype was counted only a few times. CDR3 sequence (DNA): TGTGCCAGCAGCTTAAAAAGACTAGCGGGAGGGGATACGCAGTATTTT. It yields the protein CASSLKRLAGGDTQYF. The genes are TRBV7-8 and TRBJ2-3; 14 nucleotides match TRBD2. V lost 2 bases to trimming and J lost 6 bases; unmatched junction nucleotides: 4. The CDR3 is 16 residues long. Germline V gives CDR1 SGHVS, CDR2 FQNEAQ.

This clonotype was recorded a few times. V usage is TRBV7-2 and J usage is TRBJ2-7, with D unresolved. The CDR3 consists of 12 residues. Trimming stripped 5 bases from V and 4 bases from J, with 9 bases between. Germline values: CDR1 SGHTA, CDR2 FQGNSA. CDR3 residues: CASSEQLYEQYF. CDR3 nucleotides: TGTGCCAGCAGCGAACAGCTATACGAGCAGTACTTC.

The table lists this clonotype with a few counts. The rearrangement uses TRBV7-2 and TRBJ2-7, with 7 bases aligning to TRBD2. Unmatched junction bases numbered 7, after V lost 1 base and J lost 4 bases. There are 15 residues in the CDR3. Germline assignment: CDR1 SGHTA and CDR2 FQGNSA. The CDR3 here is CASSLGAFGGYEQYF. CDR3 DNA sequence: TGTGCCAGCAGCTTAGGAGCGTTCGGGGGGTACGAGCAGTACTTC.

This clonotype was found a few times. The chain links TRBV11-2 to TRBJ2-1; TRBD2 matches 8 bases. V lost 1 base and J lost 5; bases outside the gene matches: 4. The germline gives CDR1 SGHAT, CDR2 FQNNGV. The CDR3 runs 15 residues. The CDR3 here is CASSLGRGDHNEQFF. CDR3 coding DNA: TGTGCCAGCAGCTTAGGGCGGGGGGACCACAATGAGCAGTTCTTC.

This clonotype was observed a handful of times. The chain employs TRBV20-1 and TRBJ2-4, with 13 bases identical to TRBD2. V lost 6 bases, J lost 0 bases, and 8 bases stayed unmatched. This CDR3 is built from 17 residues. The germline gives CDR1 DFQATT, CDR2 SNEGSKA (reference sequence). CDR3 residues: CSALTSGGSLAKNIQYF. Here the CDR3 DNA reads TGCAGTGCCCTGACTAGCGGGGGGTCTCTAGCCAAAAACATTCAGTACTTC.

A few counts support this clonotype. The genes are TRBV5-1 and TRBJ2-3; 7 positions agree with TRBD2. The junction had 7 bases not matched to a gene; V was cut back by 6 bases and J by 0 bases. The CDR3 is 15 amino acids. CDR1 and CDR2 (germline): SGHRS, YFSETQ. CDR3 loop: CASTSGVTSTDTQYF. In nucleotides, the CDR3 is TGCGCCAGCACTAGCGGAGTAACTAGCACAGATACGCAGTATTTT.

V gene TRBV7-6 combines with J gene TRBJ2-1; 12 bases are a match to TRBD1. Trimming took 0 bases from V and 6 from J; bases not matched to a gene: 15. There are 20 residues in the CDR3. CDR1 and CDR2 from the germline V gene are SGHVS and FNYEAQ. The CDR3 nucleotides read TGTGCCAGCAGCTTAGCGGATTTTCCGGGACAGGGGGCAACGGGCAATGAGCAGTTCTTC. The encoded protein is CASSLADFPGQGATGNEQFF.

Ten or more counts support this clonotype. This chain links TRBV4-1 with TRBJ2-5; tentatively, D is TRBD1 or TRBD2 (5 bases each). CDR1 MGHRA and CDR2 YSYEKL come from the germline V gene. V was trimmed by 4 bases and J by 5 bases, leaving 5 bases between them. The CDR3 runs 11 residues. CDR3 nucleotides: TGCGCCAGCAGCCGGGGGGAGACCCAGTACTTC. It is translated as CASSRGETQYF.

The J gene is TRBJ2-1, the V gene TRBV7-2; 10 nucleotides align to TRBD2. CDR3 length: 16 amino acids. CDR1 is SGHTA, CDR2 FQGNSA, per germline. J was trimmed by 10 bases and V by 1 base; bases with no gene match: 10. The CDR3 region has the DNA TGTGCCAGCAGCTTAGGAGGAGCGGGGGGGGCCTGGGAGCAGTTCTTC. Translation: CASSLGGAGGAWEQFF.

This clonotype was picked up a small number of times. The gene calls are TRBV9 and TRBJ2-5; TRBD2 aligns across 7 bases. Gene TRBJ2-7 matches the end of the DNA better, so the J call may be wrong. The CDR3 consists of 13 residues. CDR1 is SGDLS and CDR2 is YYNGEE in the germline V gene. CDR3 coding DNA: TGTGCCAGTGGGAGCGGGGCGATCTACGAGCAGTACTTC. It encodes CASGSGAIYEQYF.

This clonotype was detected only a few times. This rearrangement joins TRBV6-6 to TRBJ1-1; TRBD1 might be the D (6 bases). The CDR3 is 13 amino acids. Deletions cut 4 bases from V and 3 bases from J, with 9 bases between. Germline V gene lookup returns CDR1 MNHNY and CDR2 SVGAGI (reference sequence). Here the CDR3 DNA reads TGTGCCAGCAGTTGGAACAGGGACACTGAAGCTTTCTTT. It encodes CASSWNRDTEAFF.

The V gene is TRBV5-1, the J gene TRBJ2-6; D remains ambiguous. The CDR3 consists of 13 residues. CDR1 is SGHRS, CDR2 YFSETQ, per germline. V was shortened by 1 base and J by 12 bases, with 11 bases between the two germline ends. The CDR3 DNA reads as TGCGCCAGCAGCTTGAGGGTCCAATCCGTCCTGACTTTC. Translation gives CASSLRVQSVLTF.

V gene TRBV6-2 or TRBV6-3 combines with J gene TRBJ2-7; D is undetermined. Trimming left V 1 base short and J 2 bases short, with 3 bases between. Per the germline V gene, CDR1 is MNHEY and CDR2 is SVGEGT. The CDR3 contains 12 residues. CDR3 in amino acids: CASSYFAYEQYF. CDR3 nucleotides: TGTGCCAGCAGTTACTTCGCCTACGAGCAGTACTTC.

The chain joins TRBV20-1 to TRBJ2-3; D is perhaps TRBD2 (6 bases). Germline CDR1 reads DFQATT; CDR2 reads SNEGSKA (reference sequence). The CDR3 totals 16 residues. The germline V and J ends were trimmed by 0 bases and 4 bases, with 17 bases remaining between them. The chain's CDR3 is CSARDRAGKGPDTQYF. The DNA of the CDR3 is TGCAGTGCTAGAGATCGGGCGGGGAAAGGGCCAGATACGCAGTATTTT.

This clonotype appeared a single time. The chain carries TRBV6-5 and TRBJ1-1; maybe TRBD1 (5 bases). V was shortened by 0 bases and J by 4 bases, with 12 bases between the two germline ends. Germline CDR1 MNHEY, CDR2 SVGAGI. The CDR3 contains 15 residues. The CDR3 sequence: CASSYSSGRTTEAFF. As DNA, the CDR3 is TGTGCCAGCAGTTACTCGTCAGGGAGGACCACTGAAGCTTTCTTT.

This chain joins TRBV7-8 and TRBJ1-5; D not resolved. V lost 3 bases to trimming and J lost 0 bases, with 15 bases between them. The V gene's germline CDR1 is SGHVS and CDR2 FQNEAQ. This CDR3 has 17 residues. DNA of the CDR3: TGTGCCAGCAGCTTGGGCCAACACCGCTCTAGCAATCAGCCCCAGCATTTT. The encoded protein is CASSLGQHRSSNQPQHF.

In its sample, this clonotype was seen a few times. This may be a read error, as it is one base from a much larger clone. V usage is TRBV24-1 and J usage is TRBJ2-3; 7 nucleotides agree with TRBD1. The J segment lost 4 bases and the V segment lost 6 bases, leaving 6 bases of the junction unmatched. The CDR3 totals 14 residues. Germline lookup yields CDR1 KGHDR and CDR2 SFDVKD. The CDR3 region has the DNA TGTGCCACCAGTCCGGGACAGAGCGCAGATACGCAGTATTTT. Protein product: CATSPGQSADTQYF.

The rearrangement links TRBV7-3 to TRBJ2-1; 8 bases agree with TRBD2. The CDR3 sequence is 17 residues long. Germline V gene lookup returns CDR1 SGHTA and CDR2 FQGTGA. V was pared by 5 bases and J by 7 bases, with 16 bases of the junction left unmatched. In DNA form, the CDR3 reads TGTGCCAGCAGCCCGAAATGGGTAGCGGGATCTCGTAATGAGCAGTTCTTC. Translating it yields CASSPKWVAGSRNEQFF.

CDR3 DNA: TGCAGTGCTAGAGATCCACGGGGGGCAGATACGCAGTATTTT. Protein: CSARDPRGADTQYF. The chain has TRBV20-1 and TRBJ2-3; 7 bases fit TRBD2. This CDR3 has 14 residues. J lost 4 bases, V lost 0 bases, and 4 bases had no gene match. Germline V gene sequence: CDR1 DFQATT, CDR2 SNEGSKA (reference sequence).

A few counts support this clonotype. The chain is built from TRBV10-1 and TRBJ2-1; TRBD2 aligns across 8 bases. J lost 5 bases, V lost 2 bases, and 8 bases had no gene match. This CDR3 is 16 amino acids long. Germline CDR1 reads WNHNN; CDR2 reads SYGVQD (reference sequence). CDR3 amino acids: CASSEVGGGPNNEQFF. CDR3 nucleotide sequence: TGCGCCAGCAGTGAGGTCGGCGGGGGGCCGAACAATGAGCAGTTCTTC.